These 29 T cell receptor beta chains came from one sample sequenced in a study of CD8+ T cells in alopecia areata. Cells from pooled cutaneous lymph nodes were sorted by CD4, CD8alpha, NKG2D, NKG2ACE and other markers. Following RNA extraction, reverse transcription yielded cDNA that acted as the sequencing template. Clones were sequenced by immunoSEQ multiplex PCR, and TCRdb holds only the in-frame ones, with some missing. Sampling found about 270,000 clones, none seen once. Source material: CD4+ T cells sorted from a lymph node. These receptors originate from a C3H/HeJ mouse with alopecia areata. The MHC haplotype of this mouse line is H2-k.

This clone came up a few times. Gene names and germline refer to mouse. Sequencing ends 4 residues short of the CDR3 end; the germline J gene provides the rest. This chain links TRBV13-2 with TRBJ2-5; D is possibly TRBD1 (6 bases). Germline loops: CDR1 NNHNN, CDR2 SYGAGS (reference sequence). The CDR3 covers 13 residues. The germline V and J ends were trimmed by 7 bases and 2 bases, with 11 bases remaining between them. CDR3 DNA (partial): TGTGCCAGCCTCGACAGGCTCCAAGAC. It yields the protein CASLDRLQD. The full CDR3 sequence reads CASLDRLQDTQYF.

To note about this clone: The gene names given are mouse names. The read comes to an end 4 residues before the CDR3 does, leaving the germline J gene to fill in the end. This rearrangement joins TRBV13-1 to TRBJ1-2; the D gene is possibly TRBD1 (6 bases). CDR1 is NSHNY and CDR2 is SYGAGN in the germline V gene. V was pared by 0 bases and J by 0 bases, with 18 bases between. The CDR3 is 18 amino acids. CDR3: CASSDAGGGALANSDYTF. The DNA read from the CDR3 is TGTGCCAGCAGTGATGCAGGTGGGGGGGCCCTTGCAAACTCC.

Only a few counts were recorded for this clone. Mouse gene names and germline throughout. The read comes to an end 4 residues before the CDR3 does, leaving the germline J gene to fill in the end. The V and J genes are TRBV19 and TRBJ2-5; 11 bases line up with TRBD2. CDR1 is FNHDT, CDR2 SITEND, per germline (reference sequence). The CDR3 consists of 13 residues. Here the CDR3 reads CASNWGGEDTQYF. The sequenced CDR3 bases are TGTGCCAGCAACTGGGGGGGCGAAGAC.

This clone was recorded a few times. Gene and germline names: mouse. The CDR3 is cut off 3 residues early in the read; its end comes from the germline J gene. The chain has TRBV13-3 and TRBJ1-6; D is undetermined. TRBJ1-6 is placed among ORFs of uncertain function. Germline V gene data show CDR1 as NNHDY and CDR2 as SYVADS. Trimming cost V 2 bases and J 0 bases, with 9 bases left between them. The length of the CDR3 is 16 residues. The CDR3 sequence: CASSERQSSYNSPLYF. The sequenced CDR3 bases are TGTGCCAGCAGTGAAAGACAAAGTTCCTATAATTCGCCC.

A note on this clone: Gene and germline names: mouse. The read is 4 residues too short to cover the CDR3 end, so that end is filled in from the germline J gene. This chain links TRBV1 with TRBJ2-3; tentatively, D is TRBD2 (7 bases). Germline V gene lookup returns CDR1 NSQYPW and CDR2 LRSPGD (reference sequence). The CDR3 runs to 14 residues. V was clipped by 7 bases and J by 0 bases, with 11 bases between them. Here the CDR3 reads CTCTGGLSAETLYF. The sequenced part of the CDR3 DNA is TGCACCTGCACGGGGGGCCTTAGTGCAGAA.

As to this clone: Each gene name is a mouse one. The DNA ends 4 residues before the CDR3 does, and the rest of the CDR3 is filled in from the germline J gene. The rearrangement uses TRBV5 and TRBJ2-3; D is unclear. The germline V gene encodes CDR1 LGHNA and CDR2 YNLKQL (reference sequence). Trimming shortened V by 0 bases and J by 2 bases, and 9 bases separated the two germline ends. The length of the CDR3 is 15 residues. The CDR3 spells CASSQDYLPAETLYF. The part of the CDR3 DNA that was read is TGTGCCAGCAGCCAAGATTACCTGCCTGCAGAA.

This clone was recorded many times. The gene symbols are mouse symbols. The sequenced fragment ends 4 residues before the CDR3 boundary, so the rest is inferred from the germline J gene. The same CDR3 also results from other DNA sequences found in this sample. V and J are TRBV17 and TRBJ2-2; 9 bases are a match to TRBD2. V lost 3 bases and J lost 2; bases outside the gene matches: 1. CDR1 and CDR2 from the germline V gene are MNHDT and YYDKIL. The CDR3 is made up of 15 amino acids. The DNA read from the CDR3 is TGTGCTAGCAGTAGCCTGGGGGGGAACACCGGG. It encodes CASSSLGGNTG. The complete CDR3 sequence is CASSSLGGNTGQLYF.

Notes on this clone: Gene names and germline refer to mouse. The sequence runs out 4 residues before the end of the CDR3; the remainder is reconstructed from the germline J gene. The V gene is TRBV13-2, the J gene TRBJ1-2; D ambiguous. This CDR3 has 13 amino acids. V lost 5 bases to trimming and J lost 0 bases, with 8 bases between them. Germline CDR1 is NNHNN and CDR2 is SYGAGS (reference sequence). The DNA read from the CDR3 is TGTGCCAGCGGACACATTTCAAACTCC. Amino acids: CASGHISNS. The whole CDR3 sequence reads CASGHISNSDYTF.

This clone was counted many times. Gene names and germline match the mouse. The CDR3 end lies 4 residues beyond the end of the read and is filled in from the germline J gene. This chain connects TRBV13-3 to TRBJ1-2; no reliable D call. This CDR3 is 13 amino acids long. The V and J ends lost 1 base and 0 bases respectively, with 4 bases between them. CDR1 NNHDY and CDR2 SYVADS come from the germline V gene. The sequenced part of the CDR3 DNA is TGTGCCAGCAGTGATTGGGCAAACTCC. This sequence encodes CASSDWANS. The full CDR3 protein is CASSDWANSDYTF.

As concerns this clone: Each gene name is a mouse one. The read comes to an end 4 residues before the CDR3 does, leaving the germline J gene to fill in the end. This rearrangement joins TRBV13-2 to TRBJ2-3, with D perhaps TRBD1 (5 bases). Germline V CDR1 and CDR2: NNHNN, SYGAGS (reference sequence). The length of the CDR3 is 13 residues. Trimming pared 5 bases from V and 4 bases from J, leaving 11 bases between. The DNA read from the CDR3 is TGTGCCAGCGGCCATGAGGGGTCAGAA. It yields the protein CASGHEGSE. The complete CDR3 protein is CASGHEGSETLYF.

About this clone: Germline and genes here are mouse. CDR3 bases read: TGTGCCAGCAGGCCACAGGGGAGCTCCTAT. Translation: CASRPQGSSY. The whole CDR3 protein is CASRPQGSSYEQYF. V is TRBV13-1 and J is TRBJ2-7; TRBD1 matches at 7 bases. The observed sequence ends 4 residues before the CDR3 terminus, with the missing tail filled in from the germline J gene. Trimming cost V 5 bases and J 0 bases; bases outside gene matches: 5. The CDR3 runs to 14 residues. Germline-derived CDR1 and CDR2 are NSHNY and SYGAGN.

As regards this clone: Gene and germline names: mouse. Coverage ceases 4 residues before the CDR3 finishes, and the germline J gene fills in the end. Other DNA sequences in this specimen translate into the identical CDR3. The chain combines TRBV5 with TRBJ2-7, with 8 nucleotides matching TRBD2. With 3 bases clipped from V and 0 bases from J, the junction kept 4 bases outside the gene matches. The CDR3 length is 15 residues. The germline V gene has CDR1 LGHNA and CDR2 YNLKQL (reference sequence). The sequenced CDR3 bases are TGTGCCAGCAGCCAGACTGGGGCGAGCTCCTAT. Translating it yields CASSQTGASSY. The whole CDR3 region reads CASSQTGASSYEQYF.

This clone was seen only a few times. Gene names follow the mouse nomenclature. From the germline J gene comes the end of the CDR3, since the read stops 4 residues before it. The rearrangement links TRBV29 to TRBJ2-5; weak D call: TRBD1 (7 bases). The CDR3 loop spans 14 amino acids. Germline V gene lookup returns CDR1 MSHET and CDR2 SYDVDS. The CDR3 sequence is CASSFEGAWDTQYF. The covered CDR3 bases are TGTGCTAGCAGTTTTGAGGGGGCTTGGGAC.

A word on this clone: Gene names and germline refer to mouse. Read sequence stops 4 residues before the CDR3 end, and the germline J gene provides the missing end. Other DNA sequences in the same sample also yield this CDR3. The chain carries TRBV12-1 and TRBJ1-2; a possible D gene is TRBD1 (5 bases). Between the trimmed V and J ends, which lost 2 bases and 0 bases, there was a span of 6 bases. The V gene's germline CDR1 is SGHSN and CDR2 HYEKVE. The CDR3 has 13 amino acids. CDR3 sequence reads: CASSRTPNSDYTF. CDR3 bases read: TGTGCCAGCTCTCGGACACCAAACTCC.

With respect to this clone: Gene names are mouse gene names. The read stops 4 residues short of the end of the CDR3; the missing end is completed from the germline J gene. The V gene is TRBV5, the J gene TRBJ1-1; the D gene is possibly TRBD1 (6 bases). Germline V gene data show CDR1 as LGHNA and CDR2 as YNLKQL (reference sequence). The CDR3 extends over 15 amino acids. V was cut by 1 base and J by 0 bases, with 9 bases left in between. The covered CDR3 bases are TGTGCCAGCAGCCAAGGGACAGTTGCAAACACA. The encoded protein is CASSQGTVANT. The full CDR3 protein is CASSQGTVANTEVFF.

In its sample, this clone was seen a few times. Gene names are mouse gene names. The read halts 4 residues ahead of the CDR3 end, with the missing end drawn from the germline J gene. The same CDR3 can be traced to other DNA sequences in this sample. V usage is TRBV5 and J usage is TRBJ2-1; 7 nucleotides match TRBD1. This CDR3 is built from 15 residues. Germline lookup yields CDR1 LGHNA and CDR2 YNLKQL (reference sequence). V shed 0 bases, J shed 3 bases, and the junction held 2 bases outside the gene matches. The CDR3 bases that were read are TGTGCCAGCAGCCAAGAGGCAGGGGGCTATGCT. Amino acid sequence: CASSQEAGGYA. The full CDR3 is CASSQEAGGYAEQFF.

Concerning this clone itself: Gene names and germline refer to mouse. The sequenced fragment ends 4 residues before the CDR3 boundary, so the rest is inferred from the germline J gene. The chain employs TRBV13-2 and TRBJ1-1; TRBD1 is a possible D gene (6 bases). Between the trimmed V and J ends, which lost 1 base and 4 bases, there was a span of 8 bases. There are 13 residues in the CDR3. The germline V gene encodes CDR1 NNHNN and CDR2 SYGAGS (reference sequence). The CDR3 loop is CASGDLRGTEVFF. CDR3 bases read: TGTGCCAGCGGTGATCTCAGGGGCACA.

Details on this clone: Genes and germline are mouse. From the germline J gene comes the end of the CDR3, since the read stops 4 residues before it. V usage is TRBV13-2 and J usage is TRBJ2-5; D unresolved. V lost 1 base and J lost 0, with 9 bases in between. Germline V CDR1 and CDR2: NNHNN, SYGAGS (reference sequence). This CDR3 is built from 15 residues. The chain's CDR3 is CASGDRPDNQDTQYF. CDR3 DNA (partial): TGTGCCAGCGGTGATCGTCCAGATAACCAAGAC.

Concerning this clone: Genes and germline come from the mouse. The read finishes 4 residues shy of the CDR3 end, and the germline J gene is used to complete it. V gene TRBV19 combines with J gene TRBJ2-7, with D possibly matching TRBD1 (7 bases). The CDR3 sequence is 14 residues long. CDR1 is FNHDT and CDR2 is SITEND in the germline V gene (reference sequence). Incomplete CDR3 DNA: TGTGCCAGCAGTATTAAGGGGGCAACTTAT. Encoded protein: CASSIKGATY. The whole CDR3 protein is CASSIKGATYEQYF.

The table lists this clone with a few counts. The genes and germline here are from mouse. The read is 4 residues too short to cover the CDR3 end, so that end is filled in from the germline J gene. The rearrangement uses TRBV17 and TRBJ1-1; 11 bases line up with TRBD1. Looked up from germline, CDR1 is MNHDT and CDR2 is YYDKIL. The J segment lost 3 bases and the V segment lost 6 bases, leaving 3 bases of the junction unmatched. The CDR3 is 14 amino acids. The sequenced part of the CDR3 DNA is TGTGCTAGCAGCGCGGGACAGGGGGACACA. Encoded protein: CASSAGQGDT. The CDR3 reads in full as CASSAGQGDTEVFF.

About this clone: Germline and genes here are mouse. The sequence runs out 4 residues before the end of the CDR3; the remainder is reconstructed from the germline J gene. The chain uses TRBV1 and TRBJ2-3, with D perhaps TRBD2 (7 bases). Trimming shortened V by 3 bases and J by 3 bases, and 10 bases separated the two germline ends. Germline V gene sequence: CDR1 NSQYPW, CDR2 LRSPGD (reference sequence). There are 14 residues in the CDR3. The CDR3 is CTCSAKGGAETLYF. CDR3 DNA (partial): TGCACCTGCAGTGCCAAGGGGGGCGCAGAA.

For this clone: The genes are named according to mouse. The CDR3 bases that were read are TGTGCCAGCAGTGTTTTCACACGTGCAGAA. Protein: CASSVFTRAE. The whole CDR3 protein reads CASSVFTRAETLYF. The chain links TRBV13-3 to TRBJ2-3; D gene uncertain. The CDR3 end is not reached by the read, which stops 4 residues before it; the germline J gene fills it in. Per germline, CDR1 NNHDY and CDR2 SYVADS. The CDR3 extends over 14 amino acids. Trimming took 3 bases from V and 1 from J, leaving 9 bases between them.

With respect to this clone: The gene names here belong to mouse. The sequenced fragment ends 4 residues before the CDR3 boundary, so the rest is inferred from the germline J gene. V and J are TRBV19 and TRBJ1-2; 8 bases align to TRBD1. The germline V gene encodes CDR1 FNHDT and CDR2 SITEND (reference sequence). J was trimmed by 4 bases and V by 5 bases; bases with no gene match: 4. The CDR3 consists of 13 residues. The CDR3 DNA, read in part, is TGTGCCAGCAGGGACAGGGAGGGCTCC. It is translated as CASRDREGS. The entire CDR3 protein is CASRDREGSDYTF.

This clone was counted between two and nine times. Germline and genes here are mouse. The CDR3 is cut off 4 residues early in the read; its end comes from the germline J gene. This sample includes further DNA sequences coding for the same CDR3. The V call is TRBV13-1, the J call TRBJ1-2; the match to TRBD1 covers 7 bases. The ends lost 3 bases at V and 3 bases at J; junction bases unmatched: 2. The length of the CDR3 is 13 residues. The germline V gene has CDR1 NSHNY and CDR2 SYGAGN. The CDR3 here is CASSGQGDSDYTF. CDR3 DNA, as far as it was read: TGTGCCAGCAGTGGTCAGGGGGACTCC.

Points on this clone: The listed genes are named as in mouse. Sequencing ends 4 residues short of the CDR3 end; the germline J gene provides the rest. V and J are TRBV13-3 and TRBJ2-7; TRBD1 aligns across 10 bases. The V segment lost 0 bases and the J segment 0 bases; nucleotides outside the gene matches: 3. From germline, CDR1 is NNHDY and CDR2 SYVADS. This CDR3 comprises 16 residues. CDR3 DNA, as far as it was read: TGTGCCAGCAGTGATGGGACAGGGGGTAGCTCCTAT. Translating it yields CASSDGTGGSSY. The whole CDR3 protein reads CASSDGTGGSSYEQYF.

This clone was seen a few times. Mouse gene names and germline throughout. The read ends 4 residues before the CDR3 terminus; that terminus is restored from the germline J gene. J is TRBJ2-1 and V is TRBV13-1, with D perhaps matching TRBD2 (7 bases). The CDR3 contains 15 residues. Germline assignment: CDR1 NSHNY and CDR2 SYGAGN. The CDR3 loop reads CASSDAIGGRSEQFF. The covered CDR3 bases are TGTGCCAGCAGTGATGCAATCGGGGGGCGCTCT.

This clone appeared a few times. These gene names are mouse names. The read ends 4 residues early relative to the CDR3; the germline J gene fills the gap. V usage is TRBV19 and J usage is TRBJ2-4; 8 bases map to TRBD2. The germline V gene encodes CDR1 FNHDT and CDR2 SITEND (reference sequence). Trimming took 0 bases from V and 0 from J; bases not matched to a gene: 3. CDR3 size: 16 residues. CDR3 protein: CASSIALGASQNTLYF. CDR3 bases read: TGTGCCAGCAGTATAGCACTGGGGGCTAGTCAAAAC. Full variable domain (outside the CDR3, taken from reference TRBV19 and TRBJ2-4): GGIITQTPKFLIGQEGQKLTLKCQQNFNHDTMYWYRQDSGKGLRLIYYSITENDLQKGDLSEGYDASREKKSSFSLTVTSAQKNEMAVFLCASSIALGASQNTLYFGAGTRLSVL.

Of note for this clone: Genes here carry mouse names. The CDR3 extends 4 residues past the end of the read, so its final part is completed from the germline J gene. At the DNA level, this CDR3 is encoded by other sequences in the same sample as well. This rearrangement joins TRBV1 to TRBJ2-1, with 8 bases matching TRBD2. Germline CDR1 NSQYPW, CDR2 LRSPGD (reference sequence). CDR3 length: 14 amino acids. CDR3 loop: CTCSADWGGAEQFF. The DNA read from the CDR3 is TGCACCTGCAGTGCAGATTGGGGGGGAGCT.

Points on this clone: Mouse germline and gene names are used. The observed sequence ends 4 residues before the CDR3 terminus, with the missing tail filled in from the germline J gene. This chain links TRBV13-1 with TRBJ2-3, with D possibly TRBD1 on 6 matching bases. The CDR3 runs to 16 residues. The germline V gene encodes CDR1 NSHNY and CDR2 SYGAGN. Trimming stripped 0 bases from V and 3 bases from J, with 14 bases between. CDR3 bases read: TGTGCCAGCAGTGATGCCCTCAGGGGTGGGGCAGAA. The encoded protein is CASSDALRGGAE. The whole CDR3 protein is CASSDALRGGAETLYF.